The rows below give T cell receptor beta chains drawn from one sample of a study of early T cells in non-severe SARS-CoV-2 infection. TCRdb re-analysed the 5' RACE reads in MiXCR, keeping a single row per CDR3 protein. The sample carries 55,000 to 70,000 distinct CDR3 sequences, approximately 10% recorded once. Sequenced: whole blood. The receptors derive from an adult who was a healthcare worker with PCR-confirmed SARS-CoV-2 infection or an uninfected control (not recorded which). Each CDR3 is given with its conserved first and last residue. D genes are given only for firm matches. A clone size is listed for some rows: how often the clone was seen (once, few, many), or a class if it is expanded.

>TRBD2|TRBV5-1|few|TRBJ2-1
TGCGCCAGCAGCTTGGTAAGCGGGGGGGACGATGAGCAGTTCTTC
CASSLVSGGDDEQFF
>NA|TRBV9|NA|TRBJ2-3
TGTGCCAGCAGCGGAGGCGGCCCAGATACGCAGTATTTT
CASSGGGPDTQYF
>NA|TRBV7-6|NA|TRBJ2-1
TGTGCCAGCAGCTTAGGGACAGGGAGGGTCAATGAGCAGTTCTTC
CASSLGTGRVNEQFF
>TRBD2|TRBV7-9|NA|TRBJ2-1
TGTGCCAGCAGCTTAGTGACTAGCGGGAGGGCGACCTACAATGAGCAGTTCTTC
CASSLVTSGRATYNEQFF
>NA|TRBV11-2|NA|TRBJ2-7
TGTGCCAGCAGCTTTGACAGCCTCTACGAGCAGTACTTC
CASSFDSLYEQYF
>NA|TRBV6-1|few|TRBJ2-1
TGTGCCAGCACCTGGGGGGACCCCAGTGGCAATGAGCAGTTCTTC
CASTWGDPSGNEQFF
>NA|TRBV4-1|few|TRBJ1-2
TGCGCCAGCAGCCATGACTTTGTGGGGAGGTATGGCTACACCTTC
CASSHDFVGRYGYTF
>NA|TRBV28|NA|TRBJ1-4
TGTGCCAGCAGTTCTCCCGGCAGCAGGCATAATGAAAAACTGTTTTTT
CASSSPGSRHNEKLFF
>NA|TRBV12-3/TRBV12-4|few|TRBJ2-3
TGTGCCAGCAGTTCTAGGGTTCTAGGTGGAGATACGCAGTATTTT
CASSSRVLGGDTQYF
>NA|TRBV19|many|TRBJ2-4
TGTGCCAGTAGTTCAGACTCTACAGGGAGTATTAGCATTCAGTACTTC
CASSSDSTGSISIQYF
>NA|TRBV28|NA|TRBJ1-3
TGTGCCAGCAGCCTAGTCGGGAGGAGAGGAAACACCATATATTTT
CASSLVGRRGNTIYF
>NA|TRBV4-1|NA|TRBJ2-5
TGCGCCAGCAGCCAAGAGTCAGGGAGGCAAGAGACCCAGTACTTC
CASSQESGRQETQYF
>NA|TRBV6-5|NA|TRBJ2-2
TGTGCCAGCAGTTACGCCGGGGGCGCAACTATGATCGGGGAGCTGTTTTTT
CASSYAGGATMIGELFF
>NA|TRBV2|many|TRBJ2-2
TGTGCCAGCAGTGCTACCGGGGAGCTGTTTTTT
CASSATGELFF
>TRBD2|TRBV20-1|few|TRBJ2-1
TGCAGTGCTAGACTAGCGGGAGGGCTGGAGGAGCAGTTCTTC
CSARLAGGLEEQFF
>TRBD2|TRBV27|NA|TRBJ2-1
TGTGCCAGCAGTCCTCGGCCGGGGGGAGATCTCGGCAATGAGCAGTTCTTC
CASSPRPGGDLGNEQFF
>TRBD2|TRBV20-1|NA|TRBJ2-1
TGCAGTGCTAGAGATTCGAGCGGGAGAAAGATTGAGCAGTTCTTC
CSARDSSGRKIEQFF
>NA|TRBV6-1|NA|TRBJ2-1
TGTGCCAGCATGAACACTGGGCCCTTCCCTGGCGTGGAGGGGTACAATGAGCAGTTCTTC
CASMNTGPFPGVEGYNEQFF
>NA|TRBV28|NA|TRBJ2-7
TGTGCCAGCAGTTTTTATAGGCAGGACTCCGAGCAGTACTTC
CASSFYRQDSEQYF
>NA|TRBV11-2|many|TRBJ2-3
TGTGCCAGCAGCTTAATCCCGGGAGCCACAGATACGCAGTATTTT
CASSLIPGATDTQYF
>TRBD2|TRBV12-3/TRBV12-4|few|TRBJ2-5
TGTGCCAGCAGTCGGACTAGCAGGGAGACCCAGTACTTC
CASSRTSRETQYF
>NA|TRBV12-3/TRBV12-4|NA|TRBJ2-5
TGTGCCAGCAGTCCCCCCGTCTCACAAGAGACCCAGTACTTC
CASSPPVSQETQYF
>TRBD2|TRBV2|many|TRBJ2-1
TGTGCCAGCGGGGGGGACTCCCTCTCCTACAATGAGCAGTTCTTC
CASGGDSLSYNEQFF
>NA|TRBV28|few|TRBJ1-5
TGTGCCAGCAGTTTAGCCGGGACGGACAATCAGCCCCAGCATTTT
CASSLAGTDNQPQHF
>NA|TRBV4-1|NA|TRBJ2-7
TGCGCCAGCAAGAAGGGACTGGACCGAACGTACGAGCAGTACTTC
CASKKGLDRTYEQYF
>NA|TRBV23-1|few|TRBJ2-2
TGCGCCAGCAGTCACCAGCTCGGCCCAGGGGCAGGGCAAAACACCGGGGAGCTGTTTTTT
CASSHQLGPGAGQNTGELFF
>NA|TRBV7-9|NA|TRBJ2-7
TGTGCCAGCAGCCCACCAGGCGCGGGTTACGAGCAGTACTTC
CASSPPGAGYEQYF
>NA|TRBV18|few|TRBJ2-7
TGTGCCAGCTCATCGGGACTCTACGAGCAGTACTTC
CASSSGLYEQYF
>TRBD2|TRBV12-3/TRBV12-4|NA|TRBJ2-7
TGTGCCAGCAGTTTATCGGGGACTAGCGGGATCCCGTACTTC
CASSLSGTSGIPYF
>NA|TRBV10-2|many|TRBJ2-1
TGCGCCACCCTGGGCCTCAATGAGCAGTTCTTC
CATLGLNEQFF
>NA|TRBV7-2|NA|TRBJ1-1
TGTGCCAGCAGCTTAGCTTCCAGAGTGGCTTTCTTT
CASSLASRVAFF
>TRBD1|TRBV20-1|NA|TRBJ2-5
TGCAGTGCTTTAGGACAGGGGTCTCAAGAGACCCAGTACTTC
CSALGQGSQETQYF
>NA|TRBV4-3|many|TRBJ2-5
TGCGCCAGCAGCCAAAATGCGATGCGGGAGACCCAGTACTTC
CASSQNAMRETQYF
>NA|TRBV18|NA|TRBJ2-3
TGTGCCAGCTCACCTGAAATTACAGATACGCAGTATTTT
CASSPEITDTQYF
>NA|TRBV20-1|NA|TRBJ1-6
TGCAGTGCTCGAACCCCTTCTGAAGCTCTCCACTTT
CSARTPSEALHF
>TRBD2|TRBV4-3|few|TRBJ2-1
TGCGCCAGCAGCCAAGCTAGCGGGAGAGAGAATGAGCAGTTCTTC
CASSQASGRENEQFF
>TRBD2|TRBV12-3/TRBV12-4|few|TRBJ2-5
TGTGCCAGCAGTCCCGAGACTAGCCACCGAGCGACCCAGTACTTC
CASSPETSHRATQYF
>NA|TRBV7-3|NA|TRBJ2-5
TGTGCCAGCAGCTTAAGTAGGGACACTCAAGAGACCCAGTACTTC
CASSLSRDTQETQYF
>NA|TRBV6-2/TRBV6-3|NA|TRBJ2-7
TGTGCCAGCAGTGGACCTGGACGGTTCTACGAGCAGTACTTC
CASSGPGRFYEQYF
>NA|TRBV29-1|NA|TRBJ2-7
TGCAGCATACTGACCGGACAATACGAGCAGTACTTC
CSILTGQYEQYF
>TRBD2|TRBV7-8|NA|TRBJ2-7
TGTGCCAGCAGCTCACTAGCGCTAAGCTCCTACGAGCAGTACTTC
CASSSLALSSYEQYF
>TRBD2|TRBV2|few|TRBJ2-1
TGTGCCAGCAGTGAATTAGCGGGGGCCTACAATGAGCAGTTCTTC
CASSELAGAYNEQFF
>NA|TRBV2|many|TRBJ2-7
TGTGCCCAGACCGAAGGGAACTACGAGCAGTACTTC
CAQTEGNYEQYF
>TRBD2|TRBV6-6|many|TRBJ2-2
TGTGCCAGCAGTGCGGGACTAGCAAAGAGGGAGCTGTTTTTT
CASSAGLAKRELFF
>NA|TRBV10-2|few|TRBJ1-1
TGCGCCAGCAGAACTTACGGTGGTCAAGCTTTCTTT
CASRTYGGQAFF
>NA|TRBV7-6|many|TRBJ1-6
TGTGCCAGCAGCTCTCGTGGGGTTGATTCACCCCTCCACTTT
CASSSRGVDSPLHF
>NA|TRBV7-9|few|TRBJ1-1
TGTGCCAGCAGCTTAGATTCAGAAGGATCGGCTTTCTTT
CASSLDSEGSAFF
>TRBD2|TRBV4-1|few|TRBJ2-7
TGCGCCAGCAGCCCTAGCGGGGGGACCGACGAGCAGTACTTC
CASSPSGGTDEQYF
>TRBD1|TRBV6-5|few|TRBJ1-2
TGTGCCAGCAGTCTCCAGACAGGGACGGGGAACTATGGCTACACCTTC
CASSLQTGTGNYGYTF
>NA|TRBV5-1|few|TRBJ2-5
TGCGCCAGCAGCTTGGAAGGGAATGGAGAGACCCAGTACTTC
CASSLEGNGETQYF
>NA|TRBV12-3/TRBV12-4|many|TRBJ2-3
TGTGCCAGCAACCTACGGGGGATGGGCACAGATACGCAGTATTTT
CASNLRGMGTDTQYF
>TRBD1|TRBV20-1|NA|TRBJ2-2
TGCAGTGCTAGTGACAGGGCGAACACCGGGGAGCTGTTTTTT
CSASDRANTGELFF
>TRBD1|TRBV6-2/TRBV6-3|NA|TRBJ1-2
TGTGCCAGCAGTTCCTGGACAGGGGTCTTAGATGGCTACACCTTC
CASSSWTGVLDGYTF